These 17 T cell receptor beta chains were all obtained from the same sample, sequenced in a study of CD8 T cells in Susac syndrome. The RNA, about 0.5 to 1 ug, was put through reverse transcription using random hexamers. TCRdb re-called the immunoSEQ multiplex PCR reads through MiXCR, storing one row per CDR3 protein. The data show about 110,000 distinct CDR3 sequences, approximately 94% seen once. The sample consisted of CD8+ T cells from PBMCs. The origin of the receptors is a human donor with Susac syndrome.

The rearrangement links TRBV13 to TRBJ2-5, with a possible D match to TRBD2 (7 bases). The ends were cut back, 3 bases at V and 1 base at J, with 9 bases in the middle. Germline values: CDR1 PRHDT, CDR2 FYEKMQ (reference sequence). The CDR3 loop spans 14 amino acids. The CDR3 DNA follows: TGTGCCAGCAGCTTTCGGGGGGCCCAAGAGACCCAGTACTTC. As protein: CASSFRGAQETQYF.

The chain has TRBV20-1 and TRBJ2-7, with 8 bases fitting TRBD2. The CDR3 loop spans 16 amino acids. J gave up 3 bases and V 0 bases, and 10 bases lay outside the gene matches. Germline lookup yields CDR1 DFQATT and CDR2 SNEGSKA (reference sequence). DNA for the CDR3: TGCAGTGCTAGAGATAGGGAGCGGGGGACCTTCTACGAGCAGTACTTC. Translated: CSARDRERGTFYEQYF.

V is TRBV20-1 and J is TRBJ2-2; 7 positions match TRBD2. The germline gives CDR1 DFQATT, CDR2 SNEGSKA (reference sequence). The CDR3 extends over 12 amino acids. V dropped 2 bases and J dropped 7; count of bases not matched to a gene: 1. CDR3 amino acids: CSARSGNGELFF. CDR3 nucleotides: TGCAGTGCTAGAAGCGGGAACGGGGAGCTGTTTTTT.

The CDR3 DNA follows: TGCAGTGCTTTGACAGGGGTTCAAGAGACCCAGTACTTC. As protein: CSALTGVQETQYF. This chain uses TRBV20-1 with TRBJ2-5, with 8 bases fitting TRBD1. The CDR3 runs to 13 residues. Germline CDR1 DFQATT, CDR2 SNEGSKA (reference sequence). V trimming: 5 bases; J trimming: 2 bases; junction bases outside the gene matches: 4.

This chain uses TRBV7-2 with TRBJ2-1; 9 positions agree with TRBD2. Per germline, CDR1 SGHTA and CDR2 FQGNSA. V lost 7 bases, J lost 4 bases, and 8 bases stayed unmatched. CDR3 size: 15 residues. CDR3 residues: CASIYRLAEYNEQFF. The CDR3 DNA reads TGTGCCAGCATCTATAGACTAGCGGAGTACAATGAGCAGTTCTTC. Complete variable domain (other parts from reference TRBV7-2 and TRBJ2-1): GAGVSQSPSNKVTEKGKDVELRCDPISGHTALYWYRQSLGQGLEFLIYFQGNSAPDKSGLPSDRFSAERTGGSVSTLTIQRTQQEDSAVYLCASIYRLAEYNEQFFGPGTRLTVL.

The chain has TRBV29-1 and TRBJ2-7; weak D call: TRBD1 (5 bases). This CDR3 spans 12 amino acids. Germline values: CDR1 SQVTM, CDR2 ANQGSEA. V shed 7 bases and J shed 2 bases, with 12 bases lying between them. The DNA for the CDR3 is TGCAGCGCCCTAACAGGTACCTACGAGCAGTACTTC. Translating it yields CSALTGTYEQYF.

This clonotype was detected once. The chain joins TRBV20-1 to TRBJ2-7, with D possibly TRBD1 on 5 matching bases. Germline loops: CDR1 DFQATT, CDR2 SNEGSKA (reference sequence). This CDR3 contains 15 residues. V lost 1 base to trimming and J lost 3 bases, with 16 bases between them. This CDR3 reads CSARVPLGHNYEQYF. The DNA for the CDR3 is TGCAGTGCTAGAGTCCCACTCGGACATAACTACGAGCAGTACTTC.

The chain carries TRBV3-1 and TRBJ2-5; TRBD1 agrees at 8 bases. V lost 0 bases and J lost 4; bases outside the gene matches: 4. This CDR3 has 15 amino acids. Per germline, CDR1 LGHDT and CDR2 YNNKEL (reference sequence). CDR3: CASSQEDRGGETQYF. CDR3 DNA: TGTGCCAGCAGCCAAGAAGACAGGGGTGGAGAGACCCAGTACTTC.

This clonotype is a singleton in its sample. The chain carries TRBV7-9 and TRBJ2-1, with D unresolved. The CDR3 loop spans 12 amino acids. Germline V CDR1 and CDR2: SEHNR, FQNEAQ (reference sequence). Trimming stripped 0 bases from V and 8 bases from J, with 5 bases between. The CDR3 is CASSLAGYEQFF. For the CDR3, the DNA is TGTGCCAGCAGCTTAGCCGGGTATGAGCAGTTCTTC.

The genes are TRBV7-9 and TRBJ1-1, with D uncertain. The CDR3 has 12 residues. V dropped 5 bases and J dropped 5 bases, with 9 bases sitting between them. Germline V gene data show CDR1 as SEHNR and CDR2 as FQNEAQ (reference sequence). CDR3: CASSPVETEAFF. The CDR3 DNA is TGTGCCAGCAGCCCGGTTGAGACTGAAGCTTTCTTT.

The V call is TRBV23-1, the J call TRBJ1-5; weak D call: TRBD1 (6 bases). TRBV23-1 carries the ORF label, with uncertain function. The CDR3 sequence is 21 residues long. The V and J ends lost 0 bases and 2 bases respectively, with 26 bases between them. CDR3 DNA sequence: TGCGCCAGCAGTCAATCAGGCCACAGGGTCGCCGGGATGGGCCGCAATCAGCCCCAGCATTTT. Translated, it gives CASSQSGHRVAGMGRNQPQHF.

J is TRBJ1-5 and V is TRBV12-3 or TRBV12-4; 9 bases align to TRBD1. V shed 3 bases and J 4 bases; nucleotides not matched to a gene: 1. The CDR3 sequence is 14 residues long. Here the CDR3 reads CASSFDRGNQPQHF. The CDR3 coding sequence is TGTGCCAGCAGTTTCGACAGGGGGAATCAGCCCCAGCATTTT.

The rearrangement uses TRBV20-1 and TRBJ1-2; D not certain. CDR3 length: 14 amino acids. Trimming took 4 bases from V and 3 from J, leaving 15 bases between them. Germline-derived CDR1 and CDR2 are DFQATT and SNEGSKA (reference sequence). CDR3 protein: CSAKLLEQDYGYTF. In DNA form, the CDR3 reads TGCAGTGCTAAACTCTTGGAGCAGGACTATGGCTACACCTTC.

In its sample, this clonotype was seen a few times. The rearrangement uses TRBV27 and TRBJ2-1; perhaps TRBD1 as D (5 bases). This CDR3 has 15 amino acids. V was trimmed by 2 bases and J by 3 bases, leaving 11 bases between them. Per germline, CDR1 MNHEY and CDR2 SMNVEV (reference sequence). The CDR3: CASSLGQGLYNEQFF. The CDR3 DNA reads TGTGCCAGCAGTTTAGGGCAGGGCCTCTACAATGAGCAGTTCTTC.

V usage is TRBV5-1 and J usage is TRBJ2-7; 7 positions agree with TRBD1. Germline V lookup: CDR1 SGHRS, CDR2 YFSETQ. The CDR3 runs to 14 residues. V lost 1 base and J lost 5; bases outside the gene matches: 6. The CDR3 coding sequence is TGCGCCAGCAGCTTGAGTGACAGGGCGGACGAGCAGTACTTC. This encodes CASSLSDRADEQYF.

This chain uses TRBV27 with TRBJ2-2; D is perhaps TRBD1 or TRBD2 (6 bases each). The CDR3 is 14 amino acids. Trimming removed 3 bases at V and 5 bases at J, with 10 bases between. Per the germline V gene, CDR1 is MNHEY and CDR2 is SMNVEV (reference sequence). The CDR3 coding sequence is TGTGCCAGCAGTTTTGGGGGGCGAACCGGGGAGCTGTTTTTT. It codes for CASSFGGRTGELFF.

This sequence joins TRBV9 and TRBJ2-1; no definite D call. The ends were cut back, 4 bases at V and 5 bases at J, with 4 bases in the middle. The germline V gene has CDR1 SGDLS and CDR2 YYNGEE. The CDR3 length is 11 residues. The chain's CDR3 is CASSNDNEQFF. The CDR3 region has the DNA TGTGCCAGCAGCAACGACAATGAGCAGTTCTTC.